What follows are 29 T cell receptor beta chains derived from one specimen sequenced in a study of T cells after yellow fever vaccination. A single record per CDR3 protein comes from TCRdb applying MiXCR to the 5' RACE reads. The table has 550,000 to 750,000 distinct CDR3 sequences, about 13% seen once; the top ten hold around 15%. This material consisted of PBMCs, taken on the day of the yellow fever booster vaccination. These receptors all stem from a man younger than 45 who received the YFV17D yellow fever vaccine.

In its sample, this clonotype was seen a few times. The chain is built from TRBV5-1 and TRBJ2-1; 11 bases align to TRBD1. The V and J ends lost 4 bases and 6 bases, in that order; junction bases with no gene match: 3. The CDR3 has 14 amino acids. The germline CDR1 and CDR2 sequences are SGHRS and YFSETQ. Written as DNA, the CDR3 is TGCGCCAGCAGCGATGGACAGGGGGCCAATGAGCAGTTCTTC. Translation: CASSDGQGANEQFF.

This chain joins TRBV7-8 and TRBJ2-1, with D perhaps matching TRBD2 (6 bases). The CDR3 is 16 amino acids. Germline V gene lookup returns CDR1 SGHVS and CDR2 FQNEAQ. Trimming left V 4 bases short and J 0 bases short, with 13 bases between. CDR3 DNA sequence: TGTGCCAGCAGCTCGCCTGGAGCGGGCTCCTACAATGAGCAGTTCTTC. Its protein product is CASSSPGAGSYNEQFF.

This chain links TRBV6-2 or TRBV6-3 with TRBJ2-1; D gene ambiguous. The germline V gene encodes CDR1 MNHEY and CDR2 SVGEGT. This CDR3 contains 14 residues. The germline V and J ends were trimmed by 10 bases and 6 bases, with 19 bases remaining between them. CDR3: CATSGGGRSNEQFF. As DNA, the CDR3 is TGTGCCACCTCCGGCGGCGGTCGAAGCAATGAGCAGTTCTTC.

V usage is TRBV6-1 and J usage is TRBJ1-5; 7 bases agree with TRBD1. The CDR3 contains 15 residues. With 5 bases clipped from V and 6 bases from J, the junction kept 10 bases outside the gene matches. Germline loops: CDR1 MNHNS, CDR2 SASEGT. CDR3 in amino acids: CASSPRGGFGQPQHF. The CDR3 DNA reads as TGTGCCAGCAGTCCTAGAGGGGGCTTTGGTCAGCCCCAGCATTTT.

This clonotype has just a few counts. The chain has TRBV21-1 and TRBJ2-1; the tabulated D call, TRBD1, remains unverified against the DNA. TRBV21-1 is marked as a pseudogene. The CDR3 consists of 12 residues. The DNA for the CDR3 is TGTGCCAGCACGGACAGAAACAATGAGCAGTTCTTC. Translating gives CASTDRNNEQFF.

The sample holds one count of this clonotype. The chain links TRBV10-2 to TRBJ1-2; D unresolved. Trimming left V 3 bases short and J 0 bases short, with 8 bases between. Germline CDR1 reads WSHSY; CDR2 reads SAAADI. The CDR3 is made up of 14 amino acids. Written as DNA, the CDR3 is TGCGCCAGCAGTGACCACAGAACTAACTATGGCTACACCTTC. It translates to CASSDHRTNYGYTF.

The chain uses TRBV20-1 and TRBJ2-1; no reliable D call. The CDR3 is made up of 16 amino acids. Trimming removed 3 bases at V and 8 bases at J, with 23 bases between. Germline V gene sequence: CDR1 DFQATT, CDR2 SNEGSKA (reference sequence). DNA for the CDR3: TGCAGTGCTAGGAGGTTGACCAGCATCACCAACGATGAGCAGTTCTTC. Protein: CSARRLTSITNDEQFF.

This chain connects TRBV6-6 to TRBJ2-2; weak D call: TRBD2 (6 bases). V dropped 6 bases and J dropped 8 bases, with 10 bases sitting between them. From germline, CDR1 is MNHNY and CDR2 SVGAGI (reference sequence). This CDR3 is 12 amino acids long. CDR3 DNA: TGTGCCAGCAGATTTGCGGGGGGGGAGCTGTTTTTT. Translating gives CASRFAGGELFF.

This clonotype turned up a few times. The chain combines TRBV5-1 with TRBJ1-3; 7 nucleotides line up with TRBD1. With 3 bases clipped from V and 4 bases from J, the junction kept 7 bases outside the gene matches. The CDR3 covers 15 residues. Germline-derived CDR1 and CDR2 are SGHRS and YFSETQ. The CDR3 DNA reads as TGCGCCAGCAGCTCCAACAGGGGAGAAGGAAACACCATATATTTT. Amino acid sequence: CASSSNRGEGNTIYF.

This clonotype was found a few times. V usage is TRBV29-1 and J usage is TRBJ2-1; D unresolved. The CDR3 consists of 13 residues. V lost 7 bases, J lost 8 bases, and 18 bases lay in between. Germline values: CDR1 SQVTM, CDR2 ANQGSEA. The CDR3 nucleotides are TGCAGCGCCCCAGGTGTGGTAATGGATGAGCAGTTCTTC. Residues: CSAPGVVMDEQFF.

This clonotype was seen a few times. The chain carries TRBV12-3 or TRBV12-4 and TRBJ1-1; 9 nucleotides match TRBD1. The J segment lost 1 base and the V segment lost 6 bases, leaving 6 bases of the junction unmatched. The CDR3 totals 15 residues. CDR3 sequence: CASSAQDRGNTEAFF. Written as DNA, the CDR3 is TGTGCCAGCAGCGCGCAGGACAGGGGGAACACTGAAGCTTTCTTT.

This clonotype has at least ten counts. The genes are TRBV5-1 and TRBJ2-3; 7 bases line up with TRBD2. The germline V gene has CDR1 SGHRS and CDR2 YFSETQ. There are 14 residues in the CDR3. The V segment lost 4 bases and the J segment 1 base; nucleotides outside the gene matches: 3. CDR3 in amino acids: CASSPTSGTDTQYF. In DNA, the CDR3 is TGCGCCAGCAGCCCTACTAGCGGCACAGATACGCAGTATTTT.

This clonotype was observed a few times. The chain carries TRBV5-4 and TRBJ2-5; 7 bases fit TRBD1. This CDR3 is built from 14 residues. Trimming at V came to 5 bases and at J to 4 bases, leaving 8 bases not matched to a gene. Germline V CDR1 and CDR2: SGHNT, YYREEE (reference sequence). The CDR3 region has the DNA TGTGCCAGCAGGTCACAGGGGTTGGGAGAGACCCAGTACTTC. Its protein is CASRSQGLGETQYF.

This clonotype was seen only a few times. This sequence joins TRBV21-1 and TRBJ2-6. TRBV21-1 is tagged as a pseudogene. The CDR3 runs 16 residues. The CDR3 protein is CASSKGAGRGANVLTF. The CDR3 nucleotides read TGTGCCAGCAGCAAAGGGGCAGGTAGAGGGGCCAACGTCCTGACTTTC.

This clonotype was seen a few times. The gene calls are TRBV19 and TRBJ2-7; D is unresolved. Germline V gene sequence: CDR1 LNHDA, CDR2 SQIVND (reference sequence). Trimming took off 1 base at V and 3 bases at J, with 10 bases between the two ends. The CDR3 length is 14 residues. The CDR3 is CASSIAARYYEQYF. CDR3 DNA: TGTGCCAGTAGTATAGCGGCCAGGTACTACGAGCAGTACTTC.

This clonotype was detected once. This chain uses TRBV29-1 with TRBJ2-1, with D maybe TRBD2 (6 bases). The CDR3 loop spans 12 amino acids. Germline lookup yields CDR1 SQVTM and CDR2 ANQGSEA. Deletions cut 5 bases from V and 3 bases from J, with 8 bases between. The DNA for the CDR3 is TGCAGCGTTCTGGAGGGCTACAATGAGCAGTTCTTC. Amino acid sequence: CSVLEGYNEQFF.

This clonotype occurred many times. The chain uses TRBV28 and TRBJ2-1; 8 positions match TRBD2. The CDR3 runs 14 residues. Germline V lookup: CDR1 MDHEN, CDR2 SYDVKM. Losses at the gene ends were 1 base for V and 6 bases for J; bases not matched to a gene: 2. The CDR3 DNA sequence: TGTGCCAGCAGTTTATTGGCGGGAGGCAATGAGCAGTTCTTC. Residues: CASSLLAGGNEQFF.

V and J are TRBV30 and TRBJ2-3; the D call may be TRBD1 or TRBD2 (5 bases each). This CDR3 contains 11 residues. CDR1 is GTSNPN and CDR2 is SVGIG in the germline V gene (reference sequence). CDR3 nucleotide sequence: TGTTCCTCTGGGGCGGGCGATACGCAGTATTTT. It translates to CSSGAGDTQYF.

This clonotype has a count of ten or more. The chain carries TRBV9 and TRBJ2-1, with 7 nucleotides matching TRBD2. V trimming: 0 bases; J trimming: 3 bases; junction bases outside the gene matches: 3. Germline CDR1 is SGDLS and CDR2 is YYNGEE. The CDR3 loop spans 15 amino acids. This chain's CDR3 is CASSVGLADYNEQFF. The DNA for the CDR3 is TGTGCCAGCAGCGTAGGTCTAGCGGACTACAATGAGCAGTTCTTC.

The V and J genes are TRBV4-3 and TRBJ1-2; 9 bases map to TRBD1. Germline lookup yields CDR1 LGHNA and CDR2 YSLEER. J lost 8 bases, V lost 8 bases, and 15 bases had no gene match. This CDR3 comprises 15 residues. CDR3 sequence: CASGTTGGSLRGYTF. CDR3 in DNA: TGCGCCAGCGGAACAACAGGGGGCTCTTTAAGGGGCTACACCTTC.

V and J are TRBV9 and TRBJ2-7; D gene unclear. With 0 bases removed from V and 2 bases from J, the gap between germline ends came to 9 bases. CDR1 and CDR2 (germline): SGDLS, YYNGEE. The CDR3 has 14 amino acids. CDR3 sequence (DNA): TGTGCCAGCAGCGTAGTTCCGGCTACCTACGAGCAGTACTTC. Translating gives CASSVVPATYEQYF.

V gene TRBV28 combines with J gene TRBJ2-1; D gene ambiguous. The CDR3 consists of 10 residues. Between the trimmed V and J ends, which lost 8 bases and 10 bases, there was a span of 9 bases. The germline V gene encodes CDR1 MDHEN and CDR2 SYDVKM. The CDR3 is CASGPTEQFF. The CDR3 DNA follows: TGTGCCAGCGGCCCAACCGAGCAGTTCTTC. The variable domain in full, with the rest retrieved from reference TRBV28 and TRBJ2-1, is DVKVTQSSRYLVKRTGEKVFLECVQDMDHENMFWYRQDPGLGLRLIYFSYDVKMKEKGDIPEGYSVSREKKERFSLILESASTNQTSMYLCASGPTEQFFGPGTRLTVL.

V gene TRBV27 combines with J gene TRBJ2-2; TRBD1 aligns across 9 bases. The CDR3 covers 15 residues. With 6 bases clipped from V and 3 bases from J, the junction kept 5 bases outside the gene matches. Per the germline V gene, CDR1 is MNHEY and CDR2 is SMNVEV (reference sequence). CDR3 nucleotide sequence: TGTGCCAGCAGCAGGGACAGGGTCGACACCGGGGAGCTGTTTTTT. It specifies CASSRDRVDTGELFF.

This clonotype was seen a few times. V usage is TRBV24-1 and J usage is TRBJ1-1; no reliable D call. The CDR3 runs to 11 residues. The germline V and J ends were trimmed by 8 bases and 1 base, with 4 bases remaining between them. CDR1 KGHDR and CDR2 SFDVKD come from the germline V gene. DNA for the CDR3: TGTGCCACCATGAGGAACACTGAAGCTTTCTTT. Its translation: CATMRNTEAFF.

V usage is TRBV29-1 and J usage is TRBJ2-2, with D possibly being TRBD2 (5 bases). V shed 4 bases and J shed 1 base, with 10 bases lying between them. This CDR3 is 14 amino acids long. The germline V gene has CDR1 SQVTM and CDR2 ANQGSEA. This chain's CDR3 is CSVVLGLNTGELFF. The CDR3 region has the DNA TGCAGCGTTGTTCTCGGACTGAACACCGGGGAGCTGTTTTTT.

The table lists this clonotype with a few counts. The J gene is TRBJ2-5, the V gene TRBV5-1; D remains unclear. The CDR3 consists of 16 residues. Germline CDR1 reads SGHRS; CDR2 reads YFSETQ. V shed 0 bases and J shed 2 bases, with 14 bases lying between them. The CDR3 reads CASSLGVGGPQETQYF. The CDR3 DNA sequence: TGCGCCAGCAGCTTGGGCGTTGGCGGACCACAAGAGACCCAGTACTTC.

The chain joins TRBV25-1 to TRBJ1-2; D uncertain. Germline values: CDR1 MGHDK, CDR2 SYGVNS. This CDR3 comprises 12 residues. V was trimmed by 6 bases and J by 2 bases, leaving 7 bases between them. The CDR3 reads CASRSQNYGYTF. The CDR3 bases are TGTGCCAGCAGGAGCCAGAACTATGGCTACACCTTC.

This clonotype was seen only a few times. The chain employs TRBV7-9 and TRBJ1-5; 8 bases line up with TRBD1. The CDR3 totals 15 residues. Germline lookup yields CDR1 SEHNR and CDR2 FQNEAQ (reference sequence). The trim removed 5 bases at V and 4 bases at J, leaving 7 bases unmatched. As DNA, the CDR3 is TGTGCCAGCAGCATTCTGGACAGGGCAAATCAGCCCCAGCATTTT. As protein: CASSILDRANQPQHF. Full variable domain (outside the CDR3, taken from reference TRBV7-9 and TRBJ1-5): DTGVSQNPRHKITKRGQNVTFRCDPISEHNRLYWYRQTLGQGPEFLTYFQNEAQLEKSRLLSDRFSAERPKGSFSTLEIQRTEQGDSAMYLCASSILDRANQPQHFGDGTRLSIL.

The chain uses TRBV29-1 and TRBJ2-7; possible D gene TRBD2, 7 bases. The CDR3 has 14 amino acids. The germline CDR1 and CDR2 sequences are SQVTM and ANQGSEA. The V gene lost 0 bases and the J gene lost 6 bases, with 15 bases spanning the gap. The CDR3 is CSVEDPRGGFEQYF. CDR3 in DNA: TGCAGCGTTGAAGATCCTAGGGGGGGTTTCGAGCAGTACTTC.